The 30 T cell receptor beta chains presented below share a single source sample, sequenced in a study of T cells in localized non-small cell lung cancer. The assay was immunoSEQ multiplex PCR, and TCRdb's table has in-frame clones only and misses some. The table shows approximately 5,100 clones, with about 28% occurring only once. Specimen: lung tumor tissue, collected before any cancer treatment. The receptors were gathered from a female donor over 55 with stage I lung adenocarcinoma.

This clone was observed a handful of times. This sequence joins TRBV11-3 and TRBJ2-3; 8 nucleotides line up with TRBD2. This CDR3 is built from 16 residues. CDR1 SGHNT and CDR2 YENEEA come from the germline V gene. V was clipped by 5 bases and J by 2 bases; unmatched bases: 9. The CDR3 DNA reads TGTGCCAGCAGCCCCAGCTTAGCGGGGAACACAGATACGCAGTATTTT. Translating it yields CASSPSLAGNTDTQYF.

This clone was observed a few times. V gene TRBV28 combines with J gene TRBJ2-7; 10 bases map to TRBD1. CDR3 length: 13 amino acids. Germline CDR1 is MDHEN and CDR2 is SYDVKM. J was trimmed by 6 bases and V by 7 bases; bases with no gene match: 6. The CDR3 is CASKRQGASEQYF. In nucleotides, the CDR3 is TGTGCCAGCAAAAGACAGGGGGCAAGCGAGCAGTACTTC.

This clone showed up just a few times. V usage is TRBV11-3 and J usage is TRBJ2-1; a possible D gene is TRBD1 (6 bases). The CDR3 consists of 19 residues. Trimming cost V 5 bases and J 0 bases, with 23 bases left between them. Per the germline V gene, CDR1 is SGHNT and CDR2 is YENEEA. CDR3 sequence (DNA): TGTGCCAGCAGCCCATCTCGGGCCAGGGGATATAGCTCCTACAATGAGCAGTTCTTC. It specifies CASSPSRARGYSSYNEQFF.

The CDR3 sequence is CAWRGFNEQFF. The CDR3 DNA reads as TGTGCCTGGAGGGGCTTCAATGAGCAGTTCTTC. V usage is TRBV30 and J usage is TRBJ2-1; D remains ambiguous. CDR3 length: 11 amino acids. CDR1 is GTSNPN, CDR2 SVGIG, per germline (reference sequence). Deletions cut 3 bases from V and 6 bases from J, with 6 bases between.

The table lists this clone with a few counts. V and J are TRBV14 and TRBJ2-3; D is perhaps TRBD1 (6 bases). The ends were cut back, 0 bases at V and 4 bases at J, with 11 bases in the middle. The V gene's germline CDR1 is SGHDN and CDR2 FVKESK. This CDR3 contains 15 residues. This CDR3 is CASSQDMTGPDTQYF. The CDR3 DNA is TGTGCCAGCAGCCAAGATATGACAGGTCCAGATACGCAGTATTTT.

The rearrangement uses TRBV29-1 and TRBJ2-2; 7 bases are a match to TRBD2. This CDR3 contains 12 residues. Unmatched junction bases numbered 7, after V lost 8 bases and J lost 7 bases. Per germline, CDR1 SQVTM and CDR2 ANQGSEA. The CDR3 nucleotides read TGCAGCACAAGCGGGGTTGACGGGGAGCTGTTTTTT. The encoded protein is CSTSGVDGELFF.

This rearrangement joins TRBV30 to TRBJ2-7, with D uncertain. CDR1 is GTSNPN and CDR2 is SVGIG in the germline V gene (reference sequence). The CDR3 runs 11 residues. The V end lost 5 bases, the J end lost 4 bases, and 9 bases lay between the germline ends. The CDR3 loop is CAWGKEYEQYF. The CDR3 nucleotides are TGTGCCTGGGGGAAAGAGTACGAGCAGTACTTC.

This clone was found a few times. CDR3 amino acids: CASSETPPSTQYF. The CDR3 coding sequence is TGTGCCAGCAGCGAGACCCCCCCGAGTACGCAGTATTTT. The chain recombines TRBV9 with TRBJ2-3; no reliable D call. From germline, CDR1 is SGDLS and CDR2 YYNGEE. CDR3 length: 13 residues. The V and J ends lost 3 bases and 8 bases respectively, with 13 bases between them.

This sequence joins TRBV7-5 and TRBJ1-4; the D call TRBD1 from the table was never checked on the DNA. TRBV7-5 represents a pseudogene. The length of the CDR3 is 15 residues. The CDR3 DNA sequence: TGTGCCAGCAGCCCCGACAGGGGATTAAATGAAAAACTGTTTTTT. Amino acid sequence: CASSPDRGLNEKLFF.

V and J are TRBV12-5 and TRBJ1-2, with 8 bases that match TRBD1. V gave up 1 base and J gave up 5 bases; unmatched junction bases: 6. The CDR3 loop spans 15 amino acids. Germline CDR1 and CDR2: LGHNT and FRNRAP. The CDR3, as DNA: TGTGCTAGTGGTTTGGCCGGGACAGGTCCTTATGGCTACACCTTC. Its translation is CASGLAGTGPYGYTF.

There are a few counts of this clone. The CDR3 DNA reads as TGTGCCAGCAGCTTACCTGGGGGAATCGACGAGCAGTACTTC. It yields the protein CASSLPGGIDEQYF. The chain employs TRBV11-3 and TRBJ2-7; the D call may be TRBD1 or TRBD2 (5 bases each). The CDR3 length is 14 residues. Deletions cut 2 bases from V and 5 bases from J, with 13 bases between. Germline loops: CDR1 SGHNT, CDR2 YENEEA.

The V gene is TRBV19, the J gene TRBJ2-1; 11 bases agree with TRBD2. The CDR3 runs to 17 residues. Germline trimming cut 5 bases from V and 6 bases from J; bases unmatched to any gene: 12. In germline, CDR1 is LNHDA, CDR2 SQIVND (reference sequence). The DNA for the CDR3 is TGTGCCAGTAGTCCCCCCCCACTAGCGGGAGCCCCCAATGAGCAGTTCTTC. It codes for CASSPPPLAGAPNEQFF.

This clone was observed a handful of times. The rearrangement links TRBV11-3 to TRBJ1-5; 8 bases match TRBD1. The CDR3 is made up of 15 amino acids. Germline V CDR1 and CDR2: SGHNT, YENEEA. The V and J ends lost 2 bases and 6 bases, in that order; junction bases with no gene match: 6. This chain's CDR3 is CASSLSGGDGQPQHF. The CDR3 DNA follows: TGTGCCAGCAGCTTATCAGGGGGCGACGGTCAGCCCCAGCATTTT.

In its sample, this clone was seen a few times. The CDR3 is CASSPSGTAGANVLTF. Written as DNA, the CDR3 is TGTGCCAGCAGCCCGTCCGGGACAGCCGGGGCCAACGTCCTGACTTTC. The V and J genes are TRBV11-3 and TRBJ2-6; 7 bases line up with TRBD1. Trimming removed 5 bases from V and 4 bases from J; junction bases left unmatched: 8. CDR1 is SGHNT and CDR2 is YENEEA in the germline V gene. There are 16 residues in the CDR3.

This clone has more than one count but fewer than ten. The chain has TRBV18 and TRBJ2-2; the D gene is possibly TRBD2 (6 bases). CDR3 length equals 16 residues. Germline values: CDR1 KGHSH, CDR2 LQKENI. V gave up 0 bases and J gave up 1 base, with 9 bases separating them. The CDR3: CASSPPRGMNTGELFF. DNA for the CDR3: TGTGCCAGCTCACCACCCCGGGGGATGAACACCGGGGAGCTGTTTTTT. The variable domain in full, completed from reference TRBV18 and TRBJ2-2, reads NAGVMQNPRHLVRRRGQEARLRCSPMKGHSHVYWYRQLPEEGLKFMVYLQKENIIDESGMPKERFSAEFPKEGPSILRIQQVVRGDSAAYFCASSPPRGMNTGELFFGEGSRLTVL.

By sample fraction, this clone is medium-sized. In DNA form, the CDR3 reads TGTGCCAGCAGCGTATCTCACCCACCCGGCGTCAATGGCTACACCTTC. It encodes CASSVSHPPGVNGYTF. V usage is TRBV9 and J usage is TRBJ1-2; unclear D gene. CDR1 is SGDLS and CDR2 is YYNGEE in the germline V gene. The ends were cut back, 1 base at V and 6 bases at J, with 19 bases in the middle. The CDR3 is 16 residues long. Based on the CDR3 plus reference TRBV9 and TRBJ1-2, the full variable domain is DSGVTQTPKHLITATGQRVTLRCSPRSGDLSVYWYQQSLDQGLQFLIQYYNGEERAKGNILERFSAQQFPDLHSELNLSSLELGDSALYFCASSVSHPPGVNGYTFGSGTRLTVV.

This chain joins TRBV11-3 and TRBJ2-1, with 9 bases that match TRBD2. The J segment lost 3 bases and the V segment lost 1 base, leaving 1 base of the junction unmatched. This CDR3 region has 15 residues. The germline V gene has CDR1 SGHNT and CDR2 YENEEA. The CDR3 DNA sequence: TGTGCCAGCAGCTTAGGCGGGAGGGACTACAATGAGCAGTTCTTC. This gives the protein CASSLGGRDYNEQFF.

The gene calls are TRBV19 and TRBJ2-3; 11 bases agree with TRBD1. CDR3 length: 16 amino acids. Losses at the gene ends were 5 bases for V and 2 bases for J; bases not matched to a gene: 6. Per the germline V gene, CDR1 is LNHDA and CDR2 is SQIVND (reference sequence). Here the CDR3 DNA reads TGTGCCAGTAGTTCCGGACAGGGGGCCCCCACAGATACGCAGTATTTT. Protein: CASSSGQGAPTDTQYF. The full variable domain, rest sourced from reference TRBV19 and TRBJ2-3, is DGGITQSPKYLFRKEGQNVTLSCEQNLNHDAMYWYRQDPGQGLRLIYYSQIVNDFQKGDIAEGYSVSREKKESFPLTVTSAQKNPTAFYLCASSSGQGAPTDTQYFGPGTRLTVL.

This rearrangement joins TRBV19 to TRBJ2-7; D gene ambiguous. Germline V CDR1 and CDR2: LNHDA, SQIVND (reference sequence). V lost 5 bases to trimming and J lost 5 bases, with 19 bases between them. This CDR3 region has 15 residues. The DNA for the CDR3 is TGTGCCAGTAGTTCGATCTCGGGTCGCGCGGACGAGCAGTACTTC. Translating gives CASSSISGRADEQYF.

This clone has a handful of counts. The chain couples TRBV18 to TRBJ1-1, with TRBD1 matching over 9 bases. CDR1 and CDR2 (germline): KGHSH, LQKENI. V gave up 1 base and J gave up 5 bases; unmatched junction bases: 8. This CDR3 spans 16 amino acids. The CDR3 DNA follows: TGTGCCAGCTCACCACTGTCTCGACAGGGGGAGACTGAAGCTTTCTTT. Translation gives CASSPLSRQGETEAFF.

CDR3 sequence: CASSLVDRAEETQYF. In DNA, the CDR3 is TGTGCCAGCAGCTTGGTCGACAGGGCGGAAGAGACCCAGTACTTC. This chain joins TRBV7-5 and TRBJ2-5; the table's D call, TRBD1, was not checked against the DNA. TRBV7-5 is tagged as a pseudogene. The CDR3 contains 15 residues.

The gene calls are TRBV7-7 and TRBJ2-5; D might be TRBD1 or TRBD2, each matching 6 bases. The CDR3 loop spans 14 amino acids. The germline gives CDR1 SSHAT, CDR2 FNYEAQ (reference sequence). V lost 4 bases, J lost 4 bases, and 13 bases lay in between. CDR3 loop: CASSSRWGAETQYF. In nucleotides, the CDR3 is TGTGCCAGCAGCTCACGGTGGGGGGCAGAGACCCAGTACTTC.

There are a few counts of this clone. The chain joins TRBV9 to TRBJ2-7; D call uncertain. Trimming took off 5 bases at V and 3 bases at J, with 9 bases between the two ends. There are 12 residues in the CDR3. CDR1 is SGDLS, CDR2 YYNGEE, per germline. The CDR3 sequence is CASRETLYEQYF. As DNA, the CDR3 is TGTGCCAGCAGAGAGACTCTCTACGAGCAGTACTTC.

V usage is TRBV30 and J usage is TRBJ2-1; 8 nucleotides align to TRBD2. CDR3 length: 15 amino acids. Germline V CDR1 and CDR2: GTSNPN, SVGIG (reference sequence). Trimming took 0 bases from V and 11 from J; bases not matched to a gene: 12. The CDR3 is CAWSVFPSGQNKQFF. The CDR3 bases are TGTGCCTGGAGTGTATTTCCTAGCGGGCAAAATAAGCAGTTCTTC.

This clone was found a few times. The chain has TRBV6-8 and TRBJ1-2, with TRBD1 matching over 7 bases. V shed 6 bases, J shed 6 bases, and the junction held 4 bases outside the gene matches. Germline V gene lookup returns CDR1 MNHGY and CDR2 SAAAGT. The CDR3 length is 12 residues. The CDR3 reads CASSVQGNGYTF. CDR3 nucleotide sequence: TGTGCCAGCAGCGTACAGGGGAATGGCTACACCTTC.

By proportion, this clone is medium-sized. The chain joins TRBV6-8 to TRBJ2-7; 8 bases are shared with TRBD2. V lost 7 bases and J lost 2; bases outside the gene matches: 7. The CDR3 contains 14 residues. Germline values: CDR1 MNHGY, CDR2 SAAAGT. CDR3 sequence: CASTRAGLAYEQYF. CDR3 sequence (DNA): TGTGCCAGCACGAGAGCGGGACTAGCCTACGAGCAGTACTTC.

The chain is built from TRBV11-3 and TRBJ2-5, with D possibly being TRBD1 or TRBD2 (5 bases each). The CDR3 contains 15 residues. V was shortened by 5 bases and J by 0 bases, with 13 bases between the two germline ends. The germline CDR1 and CDR2 sequences are SGHNT and YENEEA. The CDR3 nucleotides read TGTGCCAGCAGCGCCGAGGGACCCTACCAAGAGACCCAGTACTTC. Its protein is CASSAEGPYQETQYF.

The chain recombines TRBV6-8 with TRBJ1-2; D not certain. CDR3 length: 16 residues. V was cut by 0 bases and J by 0 bases, with 11 bases left in between. Germline-derived CDR1 and CDR2 are MNHGY and SAAAGT. For the CDR3, the DNA is TGTGCCAGCAGTTACTCGGTTTGGATTTCTAACTATGGCTACACCTTC. Translation gives CASSYSVWISNYGYTF.

The chain joins TRBV5-1 to TRBJ2-3; a weak D match, TRBD2 (6 bases). Looked up from germline, CDR1 is SGHRS and CDR2 is YFSETQ. V dropped 4 bases and J dropped 0 bases, with 9 bases sitting between them. The CDR3 runs to 14 residues. The CDR3 DNA follows: TGCGCCAGCAGCCCAGGAGGGAGCACAGATACGCAGTATTTT. Amino acids: CASSPGGSTDTQYF.

V and J are TRBV19 and TRBJ1-5; D is possibly TRBD1 (6 bases). The CDR3 length is 14 residues. V was shortened by 5 bases and J by 3 bases, with 11 bases between the two germline ends. Germline CDR1 and CDR2: LNHDA and SQIVND (reference sequence). CDR3 loop: CASSGTGPNQPQHF. The CDR3 DNA reads as TGTGCCAGTAGTGGTACAGGGCCCAATCAGCCCCAGCATTTT. Complete variable domain (other parts from reference TRBV19 and TRBJ1-5): DGGITQSPKYLFRKEGQNVTLSCEQNLNHDAMYWYRQDPGQGLRLIYYSQIVNDFQKGDIAEGYSVSREKKESFPLTVTSAQKNPTAFYLCASSGTGPNQPQHFGDGTRLSIL.